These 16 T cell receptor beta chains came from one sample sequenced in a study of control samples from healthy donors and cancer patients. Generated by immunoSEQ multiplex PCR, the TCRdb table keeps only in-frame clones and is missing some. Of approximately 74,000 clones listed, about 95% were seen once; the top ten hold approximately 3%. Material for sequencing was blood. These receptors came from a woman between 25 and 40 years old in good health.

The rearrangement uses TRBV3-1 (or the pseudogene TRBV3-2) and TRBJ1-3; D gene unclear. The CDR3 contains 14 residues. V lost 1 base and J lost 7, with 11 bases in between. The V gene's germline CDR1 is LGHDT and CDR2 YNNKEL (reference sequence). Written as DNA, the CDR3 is TGTGCCAGCAGCCAAGCAACTAATACTAACACCATATATTTT. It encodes CASSQATNTNTIYF.

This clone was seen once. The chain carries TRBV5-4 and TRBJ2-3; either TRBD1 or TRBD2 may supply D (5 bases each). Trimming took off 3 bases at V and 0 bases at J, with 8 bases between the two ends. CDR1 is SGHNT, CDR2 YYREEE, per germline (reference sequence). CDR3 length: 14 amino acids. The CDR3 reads CASSSRDSTDTQYF. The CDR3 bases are TGTGCCAGCAGCTCCCGGGACAGCACAGATACGCAGTATTTT.

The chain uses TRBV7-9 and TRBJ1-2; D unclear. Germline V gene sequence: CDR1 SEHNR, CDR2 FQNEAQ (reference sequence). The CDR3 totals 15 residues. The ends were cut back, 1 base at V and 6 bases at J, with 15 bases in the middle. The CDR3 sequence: CASSLVGRTLDGYTF. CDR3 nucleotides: TGTGCCAGCAGCTTAGTCGGGCGTACCCTGGATGGCTACACCTTC.

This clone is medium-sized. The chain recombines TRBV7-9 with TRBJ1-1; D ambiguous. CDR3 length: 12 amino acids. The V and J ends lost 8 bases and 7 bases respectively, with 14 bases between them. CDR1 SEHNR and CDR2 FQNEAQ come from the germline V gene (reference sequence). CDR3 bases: TGTGCCAGCCCAACTCCGTTCGTTGAAGCTTTCTTT. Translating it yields CASPTPFVEAFF.

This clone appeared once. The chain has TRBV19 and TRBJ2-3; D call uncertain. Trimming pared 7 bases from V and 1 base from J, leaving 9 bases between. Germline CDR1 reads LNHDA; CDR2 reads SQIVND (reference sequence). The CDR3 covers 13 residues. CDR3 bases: TGTGCCAGTAAATATGTGGGCACAGATACGCAGTATTTT. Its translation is CASKYVGTDTQYF. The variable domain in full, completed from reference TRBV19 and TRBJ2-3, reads DGGITQSPKYLFRKEGQNVTLSCEQNLNHDAMYWYRQDPGQGLRLIYYSQIVNDFQKGDIAEGYSVSREKKESFPLTVTSAQKNPTAFYLCASKYVGTDTQYFGPGTRLTVL.

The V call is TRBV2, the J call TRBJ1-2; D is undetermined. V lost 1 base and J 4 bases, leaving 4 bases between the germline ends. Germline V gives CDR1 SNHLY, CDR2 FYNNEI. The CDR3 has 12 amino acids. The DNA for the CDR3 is TGTGCCAGCAGTGAAGACAGCTATGGCTACACCTTC. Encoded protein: CASSEDSYGYTF.

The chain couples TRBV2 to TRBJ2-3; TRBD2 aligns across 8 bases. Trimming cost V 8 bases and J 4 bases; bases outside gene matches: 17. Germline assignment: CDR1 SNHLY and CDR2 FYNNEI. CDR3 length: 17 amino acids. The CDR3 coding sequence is TGTGCCAGCCGGTCCCCGAAGGAGCGGGGGTTGTCAGATACGCAGTATTTT. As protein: CASRSPKERGLSDTQYF.

CDR3 residues: CASSEDLADSYNEQFF. The CDR3 bases are TGTGCCAGCAGCGAAGACCTAGCGGACTCCTACAATGAGCAGTTCTTC. The rearrangement joins TRBV9 to TRBJ2-1; 7 bases fit TRBD2. The ends lost 3 bases at V and 0 bases at J; junction bases unmatched: 6. Germline V lookup: CDR1 SGDLS, CDR2 YYNGEE. The CDR3 loop spans 16 amino acids.

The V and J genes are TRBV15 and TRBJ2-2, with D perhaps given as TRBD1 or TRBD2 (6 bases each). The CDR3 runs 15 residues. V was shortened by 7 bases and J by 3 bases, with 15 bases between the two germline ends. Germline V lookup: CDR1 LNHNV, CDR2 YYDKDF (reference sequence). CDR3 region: CATIGTGGDTGELFF. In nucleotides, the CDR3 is TGTGCCACCATCGGGACTGGGGGCGACACCGGGGAGCTGTTTTTT. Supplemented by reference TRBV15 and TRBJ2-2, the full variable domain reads DAMVIQNPRYQVTQFGKPVTLSCSQTLNHNVMYWYQQKSSQAPKLLFHYYDKDFNNEADTPDNFQSRRPNTSFCFLDIRSPGLGDTAMYLCATIGTGGDTGELFFGEGSRLTVL.

Here the CDR3 DNA reads TGTGCCAGCAGCCGACAGGGGATCTCTGGAAACACCATATATTTT. Translation gives CASSRQGISGNTIYF. The V gene is TRBV11-2, the J gene TRBJ1-3; 8 bases agree with TRBD1. Germline V gene sequence: CDR1 SGHAT, CDR2 FQNNGV. Trimming removed 5 bases from V and 0 bases from J; junction bases left unmatched: 3. The CDR3 loop spans 15 amino acids.

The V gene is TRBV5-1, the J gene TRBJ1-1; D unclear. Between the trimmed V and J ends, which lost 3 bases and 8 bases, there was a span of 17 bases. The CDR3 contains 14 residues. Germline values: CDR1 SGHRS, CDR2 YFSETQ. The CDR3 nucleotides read TGCGCCAGCAGCTCAAATCCGACGGCTACCGAAGCTTTCTTT. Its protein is CASSSNPTATEAFF.

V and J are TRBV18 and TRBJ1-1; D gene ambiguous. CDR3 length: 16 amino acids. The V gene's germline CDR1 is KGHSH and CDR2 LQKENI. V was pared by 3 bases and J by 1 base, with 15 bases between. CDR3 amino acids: CASSPTDRKTNTEAFF. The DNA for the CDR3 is TGTGCCAGCTCACCTACAGATCGGAAGACGAACACTGAAGCTTTCTTT.

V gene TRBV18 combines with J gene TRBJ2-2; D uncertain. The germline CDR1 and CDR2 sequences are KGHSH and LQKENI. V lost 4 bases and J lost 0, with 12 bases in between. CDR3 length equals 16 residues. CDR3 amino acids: CASSLHPFANTGELFF. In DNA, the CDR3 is TGTGCCAGCTCACTGCACCCGTTCGCGAACACCGGGGAGCTGTTTTTT. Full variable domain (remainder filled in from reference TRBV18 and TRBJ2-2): NAGVMQNPRHLVRRRGQEARLRCSPMKGHSHVYWYRQLPEEGLKFMVYLQKENIIDESGMPKERFSAEFPKEGPSILRIQQVVRGDSAAYFCASSLHPFANTGELFFGEGSRLTVL.

CDR3 nucleotides: TGTGCCAGTGGGACAGGGGGTAATTCACCCCTCCACTTT. Translated, it gives CASGTGGNSPLHF. The chain joins TRBV30 to TRBJ1-6; 11 bases fit TRBD1. V trimming: 8 bases; J trimming: 6 bases; junction bases outside the gene matches: 3. The germline V gene encodes CDR1 GTSNPN and CDR2 SVGIG (reference sequence). This CDR3 spans 13 amino acids.

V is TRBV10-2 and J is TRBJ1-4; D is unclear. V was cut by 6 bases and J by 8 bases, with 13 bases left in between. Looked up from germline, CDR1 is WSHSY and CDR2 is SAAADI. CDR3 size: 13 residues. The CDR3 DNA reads TGCGCCAGCAGACCCGAGGGTGTCGAAAAACTGTTTTTT. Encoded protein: CASRPEGVEKLFF.

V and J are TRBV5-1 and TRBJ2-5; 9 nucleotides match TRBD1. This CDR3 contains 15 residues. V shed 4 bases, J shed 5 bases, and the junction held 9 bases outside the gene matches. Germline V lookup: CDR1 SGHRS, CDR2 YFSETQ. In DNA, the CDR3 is TGCGCCAGCAGCCGTCTTACAGGGGGCTCGGAGACCCAGTACTTC. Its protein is CASSRLTGGSETQYF. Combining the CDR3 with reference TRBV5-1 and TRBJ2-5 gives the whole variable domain KAGVTQTPRYLIKTRGQQVTLSCSPISGHRSVSWYQQTPGQGLQFLFEYFSETQRNKGNFPGRFSGRQFSNSRSEMNVSTLELGDSALYLCASSRLTGGSETQYFGPGTRLLVL.